The 18 T cell receptor beta chains given below trace back to one sample, sequenced in a study of human T cells and chemical hapten exposure (dated by TCRdb to about 2021). Library preparation employed RACE. Sequenced on a NextSeq 500. TCRdb passed the public sequencing reads through fastp at Q25 and MiXCR, retaining productive beta sequences. Records with the same CDR3 protein are collapsed into one entry carrying the most frequent genes and DNA. The sample table holds approximately 80,000 distinct CDR3 sequences, of which 10% to 15% were seen once. Roughly 5.7% of the sample is taken by the ten largest. The sample's time point label, in plain terms: patch test 3, about 24 weeks after DPC sensitization. The intended sense of this specimen's treatment or condition label: therapeutic diphenylcyclopropenone sensitization with weekly scalp DPC. This sample comprised whole blood, obtained in connection with sensitization to the hapten diphenylcyclopropenone (DPC). These receptors originate from a woman in her forties or fifties with alopecia areata. Some clones in this sample may be carry-over from other donors' samples.

As DNA, the CDR3 is TGCAGTGCTAGTCAGGGGGCTATCCATCAGCCCCAGCATTTT. Protein sequence: CSASQGAIHQPQHF. This chain uses TRBV20-1 with TRBJ1-5; 8 positions match TRBD1. From germline, CDR1 is DFQATT and CDR2 SNEGSKA (reference sequence). This CDR3 comprises 14 residues. V lost 3 bases and J lost 5; bases outside the gene matches: 6.

The chain combines TRBV4-1 with TRBJ2-3, with 8 bases that match TRBD2. The V segment lost 1 base and the J segment 4 bases; nucleotides outside the gene matches: 7. The CDR3 extends over 16 amino acids. CDR1 is MGHRA, CDR2 YSYEKL, per germline. CDR3: CASSQVAGRAPDTQYF. The CDR3 DNA reads TGCGCCAGCAGCCAAGTAGCGGGGCGGGCCCCAGATACGCAGTATTTT.

This clonotype was seen many times. The rearrangement links TRBV29-1 to TRBJ2-5; 7 bases agree with TRBD1. Trimming at V came to 6 bases and at J to 2 bases, leaving 6 bases not matched to a gene. The CDR3 has 13 amino acids. Germline loops: CDR1 SQVTM, CDR2 ANQGSEA. The CDR3 nucleotides are TGCAGCGTCGCCCCGGGACAGCAAGAGACCCAGTACTTC. Protein product: CSVAPGQQETQYF.

There are a few counts of this clonotype. The CDR3 protein is CASRVGTGREEEKLFF. Written as DNA, the CDR3 is TGCGCCAGCAGGGTAGGGACAGGGCGAGAAGAGGAAAAACTGTTTTTT. The V gene is TRBV5-1, the J gene TRBJ1-4, with 9 bases that match TRBD1. This CDR3 has 16 amino acids. With 5 bases clipped from V and 8 bases from J, the junction kept 13 bases outside the gene matches. From germline, CDR1 is SGHRS and CDR2 YFSETQ.

This clonotype occurred many times. This sequence joins TRBV5-1 and TRBJ2-3; 7 nucleotides align to TRBD2. Germline loops: CDR1 SGHRS, CDR2 YFSETQ. V shed 0 bases, J shed 2 bases, and the junction held 6 bases outside the gene matches. This CDR3 is 16 amino acids long. The chain's CDR3 is CASSLEALAATDTQYF. CDR3 nucleotides: TGCGCCAGCAGCTTGGAGGCCCTAGCGGCCACAGATACGCAGTATTTT.

This clonotype was recorded at least ten times. The CDR3 region is CASSLTDTGELFF. CDR3 DNA: TGTGCCAGCAGCTTAACGGATACCGGGGAGCTGTTTTTT. J is TRBJ2-2 and V is TRBV11-2; unclear D gene. Germline CDR1 reads SGHAT; CDR2 reads FQNNGV. Trimming removed 2 bases at V and 5 bases at J, with 6 bases between. This CDR3 contains 13 residues.

The chain carries TRBV20-1 and TRBJ1-1; tentative D call: TRBD1 (5 bases). V lost 2 bases to trimming and J lost 10 bases, with 32 bases between them. CDR1 and CDR2 (germline): DFQATT, SNEGSKA (reference sequence). This CDR3 contains 18 residues. The CDR3 DNA follows: TGCAGTGCTAGAACCCGCGGGGGAGGGGCGCGGCCGGGCCGGAGAGCTTTCTTT. It specifies CSARTRGGGARPGRRAFF.

The CDR3 loop reads CASSLDTGAPNTGELFF. Written as DNA, the CDR3 is TGCGCCAGCAGCTTGGATACGGGAGCTCCGAACACCGGGGAGCTGTTTTTT. This sequence joins TRBV5-1 and TRBJ2-2, with a weak D call TRBD2 (6 bases). Germline V gene data show CDR1 as SGHRS and CDR2 as YFSETQ. Trimming removed 0 bases from V and 0 bases from J, with 12 bases in between. This CDR3 contains 17 residues.

This clonotype has a handful of counts. The chain has TRBV6-5 and TRBJ2-1; TRBD2 matches 8 bases. V lost 4 bases, J lost 0 bases, and 17 bases stayed unmatched. CDR1 MNHEY and CDR2 SVGAGI come from the germline V gene. The CDR3 length is 20 residues. Here the CDR3 DNA reads TGTGCCAGCAGTTTCACATTCCCGCAAGCGGGAGCCCACTCCTACAATGAGCAGTTCTTC. This gives the protein CASSFTFPQAGAHSYNEQFF.

This clonotype was observed a few times. The V call is TRBV24-1, the J call TRBJ1-1, with D unresolved. CDR3 length: 14 residues. Germline V gene sequence: CDR1 KGHDR, CDR2 SFDVKD. Trimming cost V 7 bases and J 5 bases, with 16 bases left between them. CDR3 DNA sequence: TGTGCCACCAGATCCGACGGGTCCGGGACTGAAGCTTTCTTT. It specifies CATRSDGSGTEAFF.

This clonotype has only a few counts. J is TRBJ2-1 and V is TRBV7-6; a possible D gene is TRBD1 (5 bases). Germline CDR1 and CDR2: SGHVS and FNYEAQ. Trimming shortened V by 7 bases and J by 9 bases, and 7 bases separated the two germline ends. This CDR3 is 10 amino acids long. The CDR3 here is CASNDSEQFF. In DNA, the CDR3 is TGTGCCAGCAACGACAGTGAGCAGTTCTTC.

In its sample, this clonotype was seen many times. This sequence joins TRBV28 and TRBJ1-4; D possibly corresponds to TRBD1 (5 bases). The germline V gene encodes CDR1 MDHEN and CDR2 SYDVKM. V dropped 1 base and J dropped 3 bases, with 15 bases sitting between them. The CDR3 contains 17 residues. The CDR3 is CASSLFTYWDANEKLFF. In DNA form, the CDR3 reads TGTGCCAGCAGTTTATTTACCTACTGGGACGCTAATGAAAAACTGTTTTTT. Together with reference TRBV28 and TRBJ1-4, the CDR3 gives the full variable domain: DVKVTQSSRYLVKRTGEKVFLECVQDMDHENMFWYRQDPGLGLRLIYFSYDVKMKEKGDIPEGYSVSREKKERFSLILESASTNQTSMYLCASSLFTYWDANEKLFFGSGTQLSVL.

V usage is TRBV27 and J usage is TRBJ1-2, with TRBD1 identical over 9 bases. J was trimmed by 7 bases and V by 7 bases; bases with no gene match: 10. The CDR3 extends over 14 amino acids. Per germline, CDR1 MNHEY and CDR2 SMNVEV (reference sequence). The chain's CDR3 is CASNPHGQGFGYTF. The CDR3 DNA reads TGTGCCAGCAATCCACATGGACAGGGGTTTGGCTACACCTTC.

The CDR3 protein is CASSLLNGTEAFF. As DNA, the CDR3 is TGTGCCAGCAGCCTCCTAAACGGTACTGAAGCTTTCTTT. V usage is TRBV7-2 and J usage is TRBJ1-1; D is undetermined. The germline gives CDR1 SGHTA, CDR2 FQGNSA. The CDR3 runs to 13 residues. Trimming shortened V by 5 bases and J by 5 bases, and 12 bases separated the two germline ends.

Ten or more counts support this clonotype. The V call is TRBV20-1, the J call TRBJ2-5; D gene unclear. The CDR3 is 12 amino acids. The germline V and J ends were trimmed by 3 bases and 1 base, with 6 bases remaining between them. Germline CDR1 and CDR2: DFQATT and SNEGSKA (reference sequence). CDR3 DNA sequence: TGCAGTGCTAGGGAGTTCCAAGAGACCCAGTACTTC. Protein sequence: CSAREFQETQYF.

This chain connects TRBV7-9 to TRBJ1-3, with a tentative D call TRBD1 (5 bases). Germline assignment: CDR1 SEHNR and CDR2 FQNEAQ (reference sequence). V was trimmed by 7 bases and J by 3 bases, leaving 22 bases between them. CDR3 length equals 17 residues. The CDR3 here is CASISGGFTYHGNTIYF. The CDR3 nucleotides read TGTGCCAGCATCTCTGGGGGTTTCACATATCATGGAAACACCATATATTTT.

This clonotype was found many times. The genes are TRBV10-1 and TRBJ2-5, with 7 bases aligning to TRBD1. V shed 2 bases, J shed 5 bases, and the junction held 5 bases outside the gene matches. The V gene's germline CDR1 is WNHNN and CDR2 SYGVQD (reference sequence). This CDR3 region has 14 residues. CDR3 coding DNA: TGCGCCAGCAGTGAGAGACAGGGAAGTGAGACCCAGTACTTC. Protein product: CASSERQGSETQYF.

This clonotype was seen many times. V and J are TRBV18 and TRBJ2-3, with D possibly matching TRBD2 (7 bases). The CDR3 consists of 15 residues. Trimming shortened V by 4 bases and J by 2 bases, and 13 bases separated the two germline ends. CDR1 is KGHSH and CDR2 is LQKENI in the germline V gene. The CDR3 DNA reads as TGTGCCAGCTCACAACAGGGAGGGTCCACAGATACGCAGTATTTT. It codes for CASSQQGGSTDTQYF. The full variable domain, in which reference TRBV18 and TRBJ2-3 provide the parts outside the CDR3, is NAGVMQNPRHLVRRRGQEARLRCSPMKGHSHVYWYRQLPEEGLKFMVYLQKENIIDESGMPKERFSAEFPKEGPSILRIQQVVRGDSAAYFCASSQQGGSTDTQYFGPGTRLTVL.